The next 11 T cell receptor beta chains were all read from a single sample in a study of a mutant IDH1 vaccine in newly diagnosed glioma. No antigens are known for them. As for time point: week 47, end of study. It was 300 ug of mutant IDH1 20-mer peptide that made up each vaccine dose, given with topical imiquimod. Sequenced by immunoSEQ multiplex PCR; TCRdb stores in-frame clones only, minus some. Of roughly 86,000 clones in the sample, around four fifths were seen once. Source: PBMCs, taken from a glioma patient whose treatment included an IDH1 peptide vaccine. Receptors originate from a man aged 40-55 years with glioma.

The chain carries TRBV10-3 and TRBJ2-5; 8 bases map to TRBD2. This CDR3 has 14 residues. The junction had 4 bases not matched to a gene; V was cut back by 2 bases and J by 5 bases. CDR1 ENHRY and CDR2 SYGVKD come from the germline V gene. The chain's CDR3 is CAISERGGQETQYF. CDR3 in DNA: TGTGCCATCAGTGAGCGGGGGGGGCAGGAGACCCAGTACTTC.

The chain has TRBV19 and TRBJ2-7; D may be TRBD1 (5 bases). Trimming shortened V by 5 bases and J by 1 base, and 15 bases separated the two germline ends. CDR3 size: 15 residues. Germline lookup yields CDR1 LNHDA and CDR2 SQIVND (reference sequence). The CDR3 region is CASSGAFDSSYEQYF. DNA of the CDR3: TGTGCCAGTAGTGGAGCCTTCGACAGTTCCTACGAGCAGTACTTC.

This clone was counted only a few times. The V call is TRBV6-1, the J call TRBJ2-1, with TRBD2 matching over 10 bases. Per the germline V gene, CDR1 is MNHNS and CDR2 is SASEGT. Germline trimming cut 4 bases from V and 7 bases from J; bases unmatched to any gene: 10. The CDR3 consists of 16 residues. CDR3 sequence reads: CASSARTSGTGNEQFF. CDR3 nucleotides: TGTGCCAGCAGTGCGCGGACTAGCGGTACGGGGAATGAGCAGTTCTTC.

The chain links TRBV12-2 to TRBJ2-1; TRBD2 is the table's D call and was not checked against the DNA. TRBV12-2 is a listed pseudogene. This CDR3 region has 17 residues. The CDR3 reads CAREDRGVPSSYNEQFF. The CDR3 region has the DNA TGTGCAAGAGAAGACCGGGGGGTTCCTAGCTCCTACAATGAGCAGTTCTTC.

Written as DNA, the CDR3 is TGCGCCAGCAGCATGGGACTAGCGGGGGCAAAACTGGGCGAGCAGTACTTC. This codes for CASSMGLAGAKLGEQYF. The chain joins TRBV5-1 to TRBJ2-7; 14 bases are a match to TRBD2. V gave up 4 bases and J gave up 6 bases; unmatched junction bases: 12. This CDR3 is built from 17 residues. Germline CDR1 SGHRS, CDR2 YFSETQ.

The chain couples TRBV7-2 to TRBJ2-3; the D is unclear. The length of the CDR3 is 16 residues. Deletions cut 0 bases from V and 0 bases from J, with 10 bases between. The germline V gene encodes CDR1 SGHTA and CDR2 FQGNSA. The CDR3: CASSLASRLSTDTQYF. The CDR3, as DNA: TGTGCCAGCAGCTTAGCCTCGCGGCTTAGCACAGATACGCAGTATTTT.

The chain has TRBV7-3 and TRBJ2-5; D is uncertain. CDR3 length equals 14 residues. V lost 0 bases and J lost 5, with 10 bases in between. Germline lookup yields CDR1 SGHTA and CDR2 FQGTGA. CDR3 in amino acids: CASSLTDGGETQYF. The CDR3, as DNA: TGTGCCAGCAGCTTAACGGACGGTGGGGAGACCCAGTACTTC.

This chain links TRBV7-2 with TRBJ2-1; 14 bases line up with TRBD2. The CDR3 is made up of 16 amino acids. The germline CDR1 and CDR2 sequences are SGHTA and FQGNSA. J was trimmed by 9 bases and V by 5 bases; bases with no gene match: 9. The CDR3 loop reads CASSRGLAGGIGEQFF. CDR3 DNA: TGTGCCAGCAGCCGCGGACTAGCGGGGGGTATAGGTGAGCAGTTCTTC.

V usage is TRBV19 and J usage is TRBJ1-4, with D uncertain. The CDR3 has 14 amino acids. Germline V lookup: CDR1 LNHDA, CDR2 SQIVND (reference sequence). Trimming stripped 3 bases from V and 5 bases from J, with 10 bases between. The DNA for the CDR3 is TGTGCCAGTAGTATTCAAGGACCCAATGAAAAACTGTTTTTT. This sequence encodes CASSIQGPNEKLFF.

This chain uses TRBV2 with TRBJ2-3; unclear D gene. The CDR3 spans 12 residues. Germline V gene sequence: CDR1 SNHLY, CDR2 FYNNEI. The ends were cut back, 2 bases at V and 11 bases at J, with 11 bases in the middle. CDR3 DNA sequence: TGTGCCAGCAGTGAACCCCTGCGAGGGCAGTATTTT. It encodes CASSEPLRGQYF.

The chain links TRBV6-5 to TRBJ2-1; 8 nucleotides line up with TRBD2. Unmatched junction bases numbered 3, after V lost 2 bases and J lost 0 bases. The CDR3 extends over 16 amino acids. Germline-derived CDR1 and CDR2 are MNHEY and SVGAGI. CDR3 nucleotide sequence: TGTGCCAGCAGTTACGCCGGGACTAGCTCCTACAATGAGCAGTTCTTC. Amino acids: CASSYAGTSSYNEQFF.